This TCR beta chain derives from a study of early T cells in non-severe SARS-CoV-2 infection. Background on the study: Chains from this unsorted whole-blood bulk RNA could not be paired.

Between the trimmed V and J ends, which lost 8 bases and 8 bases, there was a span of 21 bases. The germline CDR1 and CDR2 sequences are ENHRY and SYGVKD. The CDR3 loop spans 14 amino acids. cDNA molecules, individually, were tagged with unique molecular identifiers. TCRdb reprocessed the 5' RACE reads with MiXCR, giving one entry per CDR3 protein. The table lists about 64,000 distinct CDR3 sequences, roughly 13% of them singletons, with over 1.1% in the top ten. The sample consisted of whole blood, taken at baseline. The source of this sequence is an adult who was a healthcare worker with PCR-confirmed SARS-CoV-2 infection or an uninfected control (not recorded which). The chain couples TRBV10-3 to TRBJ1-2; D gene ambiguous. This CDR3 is CAIQISPPAGGYTF. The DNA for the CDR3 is TGTGCCATCCAGATCTCCCCCCCGGCTGGGGGCTACACCTTC.